This entry features one TCR beta chain sequence. The antigen remains undetermined. CDR3 length equals 12 residues. The V gene end was trimmed by 11 bases and the J gene end by 1 base; junction bases not matched to a gene: 3. The germline gives CDR1 SNHLY, CDR2 FYNNEI. This specimen belongs to a study of CD4+ T cells in melanoma. Findings and caveats of the study: Neoantigen-specific CD4+ T cells in melanoma reportedly had diverse differentiation states. CD8+ T cell, macrophage and B cell function reportedly correlated with neoantigen-specific CD4+ T cells.

Profiling relied on immunoSEQ multiplex PCR, and the TCRdb table lists in-frame clones only, not all of them. Of 15,000 or so clones in the sample, roughly three quarters were seen once. What was sequenced was cells from a culture (not recorded whether cultured in vitro). This sequence originates from a human donor with melanoma. The V call is TRBV2, the J call TRBJ1-1; TRBD1 aligns across 8 bases. The chain's CDR3 is CAGGTGNTEAFF. In DNA form, the CDR3 reads TGTGCCGGGGGGACAGGGAACACTGAAGCTTTCTTT.